This TCR beta chain was recorded in a study of OX40 agonist ivuxolimab in advanced cancers. Study details: Mean age approximately 59 years, range roughly 20 to 85; roughly 82% male. Three patients got partial responses; one had hepatocellular carcinoma and two had cutaneous melanoma.

The CDR3 has 15 amino acids. J gave up 5 bases and V 10 bases, and 13 bases lay outside the gene matches. Germline V gives CDR1 MNHNS, CDR2 SASEGT. Repertoires were generated with immunoSEQ multiplex PCR, while TCRdb's copy carries only in-frame clones and drops some. This sample carries some 70,000 clones, around 90% of them seen once, and the ten largest clones take 2.5% to 3%. Sample: CD4+ or CD8+ T cells sorted from blood, taken in a trial of the OX40 agonist ivuxolimab. The sequence derives from an adult with an advanced solid tumor such as melanoma, head and neck, liver or kidney cancer. This rearrangement joins TRBV6-1 to TRBJ2-5; 10 positions agree with TRBD2. CDR3 sequence reads: CATRRASGSRETQYF. As DNA, the CDR3 is TGTGCCACAAGGAGGGCTAGCGGGAGCCGGGAGACCCAGTACTTC.